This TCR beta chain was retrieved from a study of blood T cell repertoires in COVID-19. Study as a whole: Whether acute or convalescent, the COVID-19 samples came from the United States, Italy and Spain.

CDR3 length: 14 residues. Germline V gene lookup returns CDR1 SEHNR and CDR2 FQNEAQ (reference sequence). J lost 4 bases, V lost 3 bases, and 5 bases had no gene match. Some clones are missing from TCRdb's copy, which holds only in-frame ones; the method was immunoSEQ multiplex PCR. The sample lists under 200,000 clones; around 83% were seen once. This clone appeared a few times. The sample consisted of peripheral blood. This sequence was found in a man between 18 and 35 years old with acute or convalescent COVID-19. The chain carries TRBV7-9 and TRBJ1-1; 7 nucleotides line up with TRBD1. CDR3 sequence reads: CASSFNRGGTEAFF. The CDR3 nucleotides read TGTGCCAGCAGCTTCAACAGGGGTGGCACTGAAGCTTTCTTT.